This T cell receptor beta chain originates from a study of blood T cell repertoires in COVID-19. As to this clone: One end of the junction fails to match germline, which may point to a read error.

TCRdb's table, derived via immunoSEQ multiplex PCR, lists solely in-frame clones and lacks some. The table shows approximately 290,000 clones, with approximately 89% occurring only once. The CDR3 contains 16 residues. Germline V gene lookup returns CDR1 SGHAT and CDR2 FQNNGV. The sample taken for sequencing was peripheral blood. This receptor was identified in a woman in her twenties or thirties with COVID-19, enrolled during active disease. The chain couples TRBV11-2 to TRBJ1-1; D ambiguous. The DNA of the CDR3 is TGTGCCAGCAGCCTATCCGGACTCAGGCGGAACTCTGAAGCTTTCTTT. Encoded protein: CASSLSGLRRNSEAFF.